The T cell receptor (beta chain) described here comes from a study of T cell responses to AZD1222 COVID-19 vaccine. Broader study findings: Recipients of two AZD1222 doses showed rising Spike-specific TCR breadth and depth.

With regard to this clone: Its antigen is not identified.

The method was immunoSEQ multiplex PCR; TCRdb's version includes in-frame clones alone and lacks a portion of them. The table includes 110,000 or so clones, roughly 92% detected once. The CDR3 covers 15 residues. The germline V gene encodes CDR1 MGHRA and CDR2 YSYEKL. Trimming removed 7 bases at V and 7 bases at J, with 17 bases between. This chain connects TRBV4-1 to TRBJ1-6; D is perhaps TRBD1 (6 bases). The TCR originated in an adult in good health. This material consisted of peripheral blood, taken on day 0 of AZD1222 vaccination. CDR3 residues: CASTPRQEVNSPLHF. DNA for the CDR3: TGCGCCAGCACCCCTAGACAGGAGGTGAATTCACCCCTCCACTTT.